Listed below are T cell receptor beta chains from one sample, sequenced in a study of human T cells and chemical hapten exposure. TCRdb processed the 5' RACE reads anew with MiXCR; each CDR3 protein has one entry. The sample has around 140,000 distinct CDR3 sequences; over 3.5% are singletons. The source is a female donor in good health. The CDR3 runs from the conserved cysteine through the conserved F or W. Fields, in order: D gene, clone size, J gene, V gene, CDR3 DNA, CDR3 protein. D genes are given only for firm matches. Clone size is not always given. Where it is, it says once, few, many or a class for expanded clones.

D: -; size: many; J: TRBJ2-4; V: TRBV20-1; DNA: TGCAGTGCTAAACGAAAACCGGGACTCTACCACCTAGTAGCCAAAAACATTCAGTACTTC; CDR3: CSAKRKPGLYHLVAKNIQYF
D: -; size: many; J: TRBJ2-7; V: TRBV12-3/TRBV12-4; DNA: TGTGCCAGCAGTCCGGGACTTAGCATGTACTTC; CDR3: CASSPGLSMYF
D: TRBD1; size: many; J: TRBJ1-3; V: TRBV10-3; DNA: TGTGCCATCAGAGGGACAGGCAGCTCTGGAAACACCATATATTTT; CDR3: CAIRGTGSSGNTIYF
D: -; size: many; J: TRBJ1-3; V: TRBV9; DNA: TGTGCCAGCAGCGTAGACTCAGGGGACACCATATATTTT; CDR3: CASSVDSGDTIYF
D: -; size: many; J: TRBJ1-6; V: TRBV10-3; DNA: TGTGCCATCAGTGAAGACCTCTTTCTCCTCCACTTT; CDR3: CAISEDLFLLHF
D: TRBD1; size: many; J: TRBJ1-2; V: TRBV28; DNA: TGTGCCAGCAGTTTACCCGATGGGACAGGCCTGGCAACCTTC; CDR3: CASSLPDGTGLATF
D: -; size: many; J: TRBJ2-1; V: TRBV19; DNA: TGTGCCTCGACCCCAGTGGGGGGGCTTCGCAATGAGCAGTTCTTC; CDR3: CASTPVGGLRNEQFF
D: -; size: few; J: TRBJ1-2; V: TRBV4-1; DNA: TGCGCCAGCAGCCAAGCGCAGGGAATTACCTATGGCTACACCTTC; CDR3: CASSQAQGITYGYTF
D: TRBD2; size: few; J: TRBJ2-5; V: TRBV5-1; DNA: TGCGCCAGCAGCTTCGGGACTAGCGGGGGACGGGCGTTGCGCTCCGCAACCCAGTACTTC; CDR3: CASSFGTSGGRALRSATQYF
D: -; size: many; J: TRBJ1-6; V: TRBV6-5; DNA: TGTGCCAGCAGCCTAGGAGGACCTTATAATTCACCCCTCCACTTT; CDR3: CASSLGGPYNSPLHF
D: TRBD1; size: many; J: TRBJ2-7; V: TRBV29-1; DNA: TGCAGCGTTCCGGGACAGGGGTTCTACGAGCAGTACTTC; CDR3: CSVPGQGFYEQYF
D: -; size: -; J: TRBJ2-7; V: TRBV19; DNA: TGTGCCAGTACCCCTGGGCAGGGCACCTACGAGCAGTACTTC; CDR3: CASTPGQGTYEQYF
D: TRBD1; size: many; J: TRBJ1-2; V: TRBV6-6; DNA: TGTGCCGGATACGGGACAGGGGGCGCGGGTGACTATGGCTACACCTTC; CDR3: CAGYGTGGAGDYGYTF
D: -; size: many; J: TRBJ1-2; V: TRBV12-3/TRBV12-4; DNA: TGTGCCAGCAGCCTAGAGGGCCCGTTTAGTGGCTACACCTTC; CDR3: CASSLEGPFSGYTF
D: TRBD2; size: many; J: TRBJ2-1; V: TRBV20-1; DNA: TGCAGTGCCACGACTAGCGGGGGGTCCCGCTACAATGAGCAGTTCTTC; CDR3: CSATTSGGSRYNEQFF
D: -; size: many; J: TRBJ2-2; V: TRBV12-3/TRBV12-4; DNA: TGTGCCAGCAGTTTGTTTTCAGGGAACACCGGGGAGCTGTTTTTT; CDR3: CASSLFSGNTGELFF
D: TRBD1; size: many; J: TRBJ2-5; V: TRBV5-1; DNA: TGCGCCAGCAGCGGGACAGGGGCCGGAGAGACCCAGTACTTC; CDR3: CASSGTGAGETQYF
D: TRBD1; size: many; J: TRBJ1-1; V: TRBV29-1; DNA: TGCAGCGTTGAAGCTTCGGAGCGGGGGGGACAGAAAAATTTT; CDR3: CSVEASERGGQKNF
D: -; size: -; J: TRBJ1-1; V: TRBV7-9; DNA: TGTGCCAGCAGCTTAGGGGACACGGCGAACACTGAAGCTTTCTTT; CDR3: CASSLGDTANTEAFF
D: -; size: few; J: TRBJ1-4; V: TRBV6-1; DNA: TGTGCCAGCAAGAGCCCAGGGGAATCAACTAATGAAAAACTGTTTTTT; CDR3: CASKSPGESTNEKLFF
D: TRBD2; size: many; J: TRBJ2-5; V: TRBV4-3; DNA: TGCGCCAGCAGCCAAGATACAGGTTCGGGCCTAGCGGGGGTCCAAGAGACCCAGTACTTC; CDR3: CASSQDTGSGLAGVQETQYF
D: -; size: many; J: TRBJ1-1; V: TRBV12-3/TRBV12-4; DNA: TGTGCCAGCAGTTCCATAGGAAACACTGAAGCTTTCTTT; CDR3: CASSSIGNTEAFF
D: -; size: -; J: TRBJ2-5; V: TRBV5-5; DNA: TGTGCCAGCAGCCCACAGGGTGGGGAGACCCAGTACTTC; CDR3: CASSPQGGETQYF
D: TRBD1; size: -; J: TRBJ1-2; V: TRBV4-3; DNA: TGCGCCAGCAGCCCGTGGGACAGGGACCATGGCTACACCTTC; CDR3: CASSPWDRDHGYTF
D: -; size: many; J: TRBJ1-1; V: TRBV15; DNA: TGTGCCACCAGCAGGGGATTCAACACTGAAGCTTTCTTT; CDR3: CATSRGFNTEAFF
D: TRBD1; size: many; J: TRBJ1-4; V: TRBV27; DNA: TGTGCCAGCAGTTTATTTGGCCGGGACAGCAATGAAAAACTGTTTTTT; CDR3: CASSLFGRDSNEKLFF
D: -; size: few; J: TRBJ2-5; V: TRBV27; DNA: TGTGCCAGCAGTTGTGTGGGTGGGGAGACCCAGTACTTC; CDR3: CASSCVGGETQYF
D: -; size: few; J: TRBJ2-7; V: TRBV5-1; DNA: TGCGCCAGCAGCTTGGCCGCCGGCAGAGGAGCCTACGAGCAGTACTTC; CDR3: CASSLAAGRGAYEQYF
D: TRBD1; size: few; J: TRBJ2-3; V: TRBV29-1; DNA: TGCAGCGGCATGACAGGGGATAGGATAGATACGCAGTATTTT; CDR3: CSGMTGDRIDTQYF
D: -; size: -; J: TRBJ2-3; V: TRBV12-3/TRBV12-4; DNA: TGTGCCAGCAGCCCGAAGGGGGGGGGCACAGATACGCAGTATTTT; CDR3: CASSPKGGGTDTQYF
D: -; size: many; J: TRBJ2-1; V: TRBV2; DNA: TGTGCCAGCAACCCCGGACAGTCAAACTCCTACAATGAGCAGTTCTTC; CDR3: CASNPGQSNSYNEQFF
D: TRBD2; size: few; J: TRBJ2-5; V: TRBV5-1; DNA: TGCGCCAGCAGCTTGGAGACTAGCGGTGGGAGTGGGGCCCAGTACTTC; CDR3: CASSLETSGGSGAQYF
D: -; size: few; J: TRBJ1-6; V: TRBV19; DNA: TGTGCCAGTAGTATAGTGCACGGCTCCTATAATTCACCCCTCCACTTT; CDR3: CASSIVHGSYNSPLHF
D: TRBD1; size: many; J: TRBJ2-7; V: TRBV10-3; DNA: TGTGCCATCATTACGGGACAGGGGGCCTACGAGCAGTACTTC; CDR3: CAIITGQGAYEQYF
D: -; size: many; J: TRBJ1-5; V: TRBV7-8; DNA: TGTGCCAGCAGCTTAGGCAGGGCGGGCAATCAGCCCCAGCATTTT; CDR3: CASSLGRAGNQPQHF
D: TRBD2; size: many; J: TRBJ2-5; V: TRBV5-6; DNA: TGTGCCAGCAGCTCCGGGACTAGCGGTATTTATCAAGAGACCCAGTACTTC; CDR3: CASSSGTSGIYQETQYF
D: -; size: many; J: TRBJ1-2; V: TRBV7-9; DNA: TGTGCCAGCAGCTACCAAGCCGAGTACTATGGCTACACCTTC; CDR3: CASSYQAEYYGYTF
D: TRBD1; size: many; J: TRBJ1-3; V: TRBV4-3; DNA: TGCGCCAGCAGCCAAGAGAACAGACAGGGGAGTTGGGCTGGAAACACCATATATTTT; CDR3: CASSQENRQGSWAGNTIYF
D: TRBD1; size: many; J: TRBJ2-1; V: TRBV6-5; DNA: TGTGCCAGCAGGTATACCCACAGGGGGCGCGTCCATGAGCAGTTCTTC; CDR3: CASRYTHRGRVHEQFF
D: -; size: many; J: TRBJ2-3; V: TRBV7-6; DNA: TGTGCCAGCAGCTTAGGGGCGCGCCTCACAGATACGCAGTATTTT; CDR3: CASSLGARLTDTQYF